The 14 T cell receptor beta chains given below trace back to one sample, sequenced in a study of siplizumab effects on memory and regulatory T cells. Assay: immunoSEQ multiplex PCR; the TCRdb copy retains only in-frame clones and omits some. The table has about 100,000 clones, approximately 92% seen once. Sequencing was performed on CD4+ T cells sorted from blood. The receptor set was obtained from a human donor in good health.

V gene TRBV18 combines with J gene TRBJ2-3; D may be TRBD2 (6 bases). The V end was cut by 5 bases, the J end by 4 bases, with 16 bases between. Per germline, CDR1 KGHSH and CDR2 LQKENI. The CDR3 contains 15 residues. CDR3 sequence reads: CASSGTPRFSDTQYF. The CDR3 region has the DNA TGTGCCAGCTCAGGGACTCCCCGATTCTCAGATACGCAGTATTTT. Supplemented by reference TRBV18 and TRBJ2-3, the full variable domain reads NAGVMQNPRHLVRRRGQEARLRCSPMKGHSHVYWYRQLPEEGLKFMVYLQKENIIDESGMPKERFSAEFPKEGPSILRIQQVVRGDSAAYFCASSGTPRFSDTQYFGPGTRLTVL.

This chain links TRBV30 with TRBJ1-6; D remains ambiguous. V was clipped by 4 bases and J by 0 bases, with 16 bases between them. The CDR3 runs to 17 residues. Germline CDR1 GTSNPN, CDR2 SVGIG (reference sequence). For the CDR3, the DNA is TGTGCCTGGACTTTGGGCCGACTTAGCTCCTATAATTCACCCCTCCACTTT. Translation gives CAWTLGRLSSYNSPLHF.

This CDR3 reads CASSLAMDSNEKLFF. The CDR3 coding sequence is TGTGCCAGCAGCTTAGCGATGGACAGTAATGAAAAACTGTTTTTT. This chain connects TRBV7-6 to TRBJ1-4, with D perhaps matching TRBD1 (6 bases). There are 15 residues in the CDR3. Germline loops: CDR1 SGHVS, CDR2 FNYEAQ. With 0 bases removed from V and 4 bases from J, the gap between germline ends came to 9 bases.

DNA for the CDR3: TGTGCCAGTAGTAAAAAGAACGTCTATGGCTACACCTTC. Its translation is CASSKKNVYGYTF. This chain uses TRBV19 with TRBJ1-2; no clear D. CDR1 and CDR2 from the germline V gene are LNHDA and SQIVND (reference sequence). The CDR3 runs to 13 residues. V gave up 4 bases and J gave up 4 bases, with 10 bases separating them. The full variable domain, completed using reference TRBV19 and TRBJ1-2, is DGGITQSPKYLFRKEGQNVTLSCEQNLNHDAMYWYRQDPGQGLRLIYYSQIVNDFQKGDIAEGYSVSREKKESFPLTVTSAQKNPTAFYLCASSKKNVYGYTFGSGTRLTVV.

The chain is built from TRBV6-4 and TRBJ2-1, with D unresolved. CDR3 size: 16 residues. V lost 0 bases and J 0 bases, leaving 9 bases between the germline ends. Germline lookup yields CDR1 MRHNA and CDR2 SNTAGT. In DNA form, the CDR3 reads TGTGCCAGCAGTGACTCCCAGGCGAGCTCCTACAATGAGCAGTTCTTC. Protein sequence: CASSDSQASSYNEQFF.

This clone showed up just a few times. This chain connects TRBV4-2 to TRBJ2-7, with a weak D call TRBD2 (5 bases). CDR1 and CDR2 from the germline V gene are LGHNA and YNFKEQ. This CDR3 spans 15 amino acids. V lost 6 bases to trimming and J lost 4 bases, with 19 bases between them. This chain's CDR3 is CASRPATGTQYEQYF. The CDR3 DNA follows: TGTGCCAGCAGGCCGGCAACGGGAACCCAATACGAGCAGTACTTC.

V usage is TRBV6-6 and J usage is TRBJ1-5; TRBD1 agrees at 7 bases. CDR3 length: 16 amino acids. J was trimmed by 2 bases and V by 7 bases; bases with no gene match: 11. The germline gives CDR1 MNHNY, CDR2 SVGAGI (reference sequence). The CDR3 DNA follows: TGTGCCAGCAAGGAAAATTTAGGGGGCGGCAATCAGCCCCAGCATTTT. Protein: CASKENLGGGNQPQHF.

The V call is TRBV7-3, the J call TRBJ2-3; D could derive from TRBD1 or TRBD2 (5 bases each). This CDR3 comprises 15 residues. The V end was cut by 3 bases, the J end by 3 bases, with 13 bases between. Germline V gene data show CDR1 as SGHTA and CDR2 as FQGTGA. The CDR3 spells CASSFVGEQTDTQYF. Written as DNA, the CDR3 is TGTGCCAGCAGCTTTGTAGGGGAGCAGACAGATACGCAGTATTTT.

V usage is TRBV6-6 and J usage is TRBJ2-7; D remains ambiguous. Germline V gene lookup returns CDR1 MNHNY and CDR2 SVGAGI (reference sequence). The CDR3 is 14 residues long. The ends were cut back, 7 bases at V and 2 bases at J, with 15 bases in the middle. The chain's CDR3 is CASTASTSTYEQYF. The DNA for the CDR3 is TGTGCCAGCACGGCCTCCACGTCAACCTACGAGCAGTACTTC.

The chain's CDR3 is CASSQGRAGGERPEAFF. The CDR3 DNA sequence: TGCGCCAGCAGCCAAGGCCGGGCGGGGGGAGAGCGCCCTGAAGCTTTCTTT. This chain links TRBV4-1 with TRBJ1-1; possible D gene TRBD1, 5 bases. Between the trimmed V and J ends, which lost 1 base and 6 bases, there was a span of 21 bases. CDR3 length: 17 residues. The germline CDR1 and CDR2 sequences are MGHRA and YSYEKL.

The V call is TRBV19, the J call TRBJ2-1, with 15 bases identical to TRBD2. The CDR3 loop spans 15 amino acids. With 4 bases clipped from V and 12 bases from J, the junction kept 7 bases outside the gene matches. Germline V gene sequence: CDR1 LNHDA, CDR2 SQIVND (reference sequence). The CDR3 DNA is TGTGCCAGTAGTACTCTCGGACTAGCGGGGGGGCTGCAGTTCTTC. Its protein product is CASSTLGLAGGLQFF.

V is TRBV28 and J is TRBJ1-5, with D perhaps TRBD1 (5 bases). CDR1 MDHEN and CDR2 SYDVKM come from the germline V gene. The V end lost 3 bases, the J end lost 4 bases, and 13 bases lay between the germline ends. The CDR3 is 15 residues long. CDR3 region: CASSLSFQGNQPQHF. DNA for the CDR3: TGTGCCAGCAGTTTGTCCTTTCAGGGTAATCAGCCCCAGCATTTT.

V and J are TRBV5-1 and TRBJ2-5; 12 bases are a match to TRBD2. This CDR3 is built from 17 residues. The V segment lost 1 base and the J segment 3 bases; nucleotides outside the gene matches: 7. The germline V gene encodes CDR1 SGHRS and CDR2 YFSETQ. The CDR3 spells CASSLLTSGGLEETQYF. For the CDR3, the DNA is TGCGCCAGCAGCTTGTTGACTAGCGGGGGCCTCGAAGAGACCCAGTACTTC.

V gene TRBV5-1 combines with J gene TRBJ2-7, with D possibly being TRBD2 (7 bases). The CDR3 length is 15 residues. Deletions cut 3 bases from V and 2 bases from J, with 15 bases between. Germline CDR1 reads SGHRS; CDR2 reads YFSETQ. This CDR3 reads CASSSQGGAPYEQYF. The CDR3, as DNA: TGCGCCAGCAGCTCCCAAGGGGGGGCCCCCTACGAGCAGTACTTC.